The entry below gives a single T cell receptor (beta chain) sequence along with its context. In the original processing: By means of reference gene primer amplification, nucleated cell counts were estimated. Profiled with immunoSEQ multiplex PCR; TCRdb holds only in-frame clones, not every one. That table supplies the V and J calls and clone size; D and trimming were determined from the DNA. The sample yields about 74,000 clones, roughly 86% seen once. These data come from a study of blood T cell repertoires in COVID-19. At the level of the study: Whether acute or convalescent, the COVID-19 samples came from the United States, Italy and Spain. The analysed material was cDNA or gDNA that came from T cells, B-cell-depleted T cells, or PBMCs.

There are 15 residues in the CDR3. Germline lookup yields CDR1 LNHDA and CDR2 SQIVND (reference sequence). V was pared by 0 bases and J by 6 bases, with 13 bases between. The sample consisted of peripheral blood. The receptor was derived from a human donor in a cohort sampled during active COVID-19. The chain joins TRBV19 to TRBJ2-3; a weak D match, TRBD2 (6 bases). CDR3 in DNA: TGTGCCAGTAGTATAGAGGGCGTTGGGAGGGATACGCAGTATTTT. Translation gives CASSIEGVGRDTQYF.